This T cell receptor (beta chain) stems from a study of T cell responses to AZD1222 COVID-19 vaccine. Study results and limitations: Baseline seropositivity occurred in only a handful of AZD1222 recipients.

To note about this clone: The antigen is undetermined.

Assay used: immunoSEQ multiplex PCR; TCRdb lists only in-frame clones, some missing. The data hold fewer than 200,000 clones, with approximately 90% observed a single time. V was trimmed by 2 bases and J by 1 base, leaving 9 bases between them. Germline CDR1 and CDR2: SGHDT and YYEEEE. The CDR3 has 14 amino acids. The TCR was taken from an adult who received the AZD1222 COVID-19 vaccine. Here the sequenced sample was peripheral blood, taken 28 days after the second AZD1222 dose. The chain combines TRBV5-6 with TRBJ1-1, with no clear D. As DNA, the CDR3 is TGTGCCAGCAGCTTAAGGTCGGCGAACACTGAAGCTTTCTTT. Protein sequence: CASSLRSANTEAFF.